These 30 T cell receptor beta chains were sequenced from one sample in a study of brain T cells in children with intractable seizures (dated by TCRdb to about 2021). To prepare the library, the immunoSEQ multiplex PCR assay was applied. The source is immuneACCESS, and TCRdb retained only in-frame sequences with V and J called. Part of the clones is not carried over; for the studies checked, unresolved V genes explain less than half of this, and the remainder is unexplained. Across this sample there are 70,000 to 90,000 clones, with 93% seen only once. The leading ten clones occupy over 1.5% of the sample. Reading the label with the study, this specimen's time point is: resected brain tissue, or blood drawn just prior to surgery. The starting material was peripheral blood, obtained at surgery. These receptors were taken from a boy under two years old with tuberous sclerosis and intractable seizures.

V usage is TRBV25-1 and J usage is TRBJ2-7; D is tentatively TRBD1 or TRBD2 (5 bases each). The V end lost 8 bases, the J end lost 7 bases, and 15 bases lay between the germline ends. CDR1 MGHDK and CDR2 SYGVNS come from the germline V gene. The CDR3 has 12 amino acids. The CDR3 is CASADSRGEQYF. The CDR3 DNA reads as TGTGCCAGCGCCGACAGTCGAGGGGAGCAGTACTTC.

The J gene is TRBJ2-3, the V gene TRBV5-1, with D tentatively TRBD1 (6 bases). V dropped 1 base and J dropped 10 bases, with 16 bases sitting between them. This CDR3 has 14 amino acids. Germline lookup yields CDR1 SGHRS and CDR2 YFSETQ. The CDR3 loop is CASSLFGGSDPQYF. As DNA, the CDR3 is TGCGCCAGCAGCTTGTTTGGGGGCTCGGATCCGCAGTATTTT.

The V gene is TRBV7-9, the J gene TRBJ1-3, with TRBD1 matching over 10 bases. Trimming at V came to 6 bases and at J to 7 bases, leaving 9 bases not matched to a gene. The V gene's germline CDR1 is SEHNR and CDR2 FQNEAQ (reference sequence). The CDR3 contains 15 residues. The CDR3: CASSPRDRGWNTIYF. The CDR3 DNA reads TGTGCCAGCAGTCCCCGGGACAGGGGTTGGAACACCATATATTTT. Full variable domain (remainder filled in from reference TRBV7-9 and TRBJ1-3): DTGVSQNPRHKITKRGQNVTFRCDPISEHNRLYWYRQTLGQGPEFLTYFQNEAQLEKSRLLSDRFSAERPKGSFSTLEIQRTEQGDSAMYLCASSPRDRGWNTIYFGEGSWLTVV.

This sequence joins TRBV5-6 and TRBJ2-1; 7 positions agree with TRBD2. Trimming at V came to 4 bases and at J to 5 bases, leaving 21 bases not matched to a gene. Germline loops: CDR1 SGHDT, CDR2 YYEEEE. CDR3 size: 19 residues. CDR3 bases: TGTGCCAGCAGCCCACACCCTATCCGAGCGGGACCCCTGGACAATGAGCAGTTCTTC. It codes for CASSPHPIRAGPLDNEQFF.

The chain uses TRBV5-5 and TRBJ2-5; no clear D gene. Trimming pared 0 bases from V and 5 bases from J, leaving 11 bases between. There are 14 residues in the CDR3. Looked up from germline, CDR1 is SGHKS and CDR2 is YYEKEE (reference sequence). The CDR3 sequence is CASSLDWAEETQYF. The CDR3 DNA sequence: TGTGCCAGCAGCTTGGATTGGGCAGAGGAGACCCAGTACTTC.

The chain is built from TRBV11-2 and TRBJ2-7, with D perhaps being TRBD1 or TRBD2 (5 bases each). Trimming left V 6 bases short and J 0 bases short, with 24 bases between. This CDR3 contains 18 residues. From germline, CDR1 is SGHAT and CDR2 FQNNGV. The CDR3 nucleotides are TGTGCCAGCAGAAATGCCCTCTCGTTCGGGGCGAACTCCTACGAGCAGTACTTC. As protein: CASRNALSFGANSYEQYF.

This clone was seen just once. V usage is TRBV24-1 and J usage is TRBJ1-4, with D perhaps matching TRBD1 (5 bases). CDR3 length: 13 residues. V was cut by 1 base and J by 7 bases, with 6 bases left in between. Germline V CDR1 and CDR2: KGHDR, SFDVKD. CDR3 DNA: TGTGCCACCAGTGATTTAACAGGTGAAAAACTGTTTTTT. This gives the protein CATSDLTGEKLFF.

The chain employs TRBV5-8 and TRBJ1-2; the D is unclear. The V end lost 4 bases, the J end lost 0 bases, and 7 bases lay between the germline ends. Germline CDR1 SGHTS, CDR2 YDEGEE. The CDR3 runs 13 residues. The CDR3 nucleotides are TGTGCCAGCAGCCTAGGTGCTAACTATGGCTACACCTTC. It encodes CASSLGANYGYTF.

The rearrangement uses TRBV7-3 and TRBJ1-2, with 8 bases lining up with TRBD1. Germline V gene data show CDR1 as SGHTA and CDR2 as FQGTGA. V lost 5 bases, J lost 0 bases, and 2 bases stayed unmatched. This CDR3 region has 14 residues. The CDR3 DNA reads as TGTGCCAGCAGCCGGACAGGGCCTAACTATGGCTACACCTTC. Translating it yields CASSRTGPNYGYTF.

J is TRBJ2-1 and V is TRBV15; 10 nucleotides line up with TRBD2. The CDR3 is made up of 17 amino acids. The germline V gene encodes CDR1 LNHNV and CDR2 YYDKDF (reference sequence). Trimming at V came to 0 bases and at J to 4 bases, leaving 6 bases not matched to a gene. Here the CDR3 DNA reads TGTGCCACCAGCAGAGATTTGGCTAGCGGGGGATACAATGAGCAGTTCTTC. This codes for CATSRDLASGGYNEQFF.

CDR3 bases: TGTGCCAGCAGCCTCGACGGCCGGGAGACCCAGTACTTC. The encoded protein is CASSLDGRETQYF. This sequence joins TRBV7-9 and TRBJ2-5; no clear D. Germline CDR1 reads SEHNR; CDR2 reads FQNEAQ (reference sequence). CDR3 size: 13 residues. The V gene lost 5 bases and the J gene lost 5 bases, with 12 bases spanning the gap.

The chain is built from TRBV12-3 or TRBV12-4 and TRBJ2-5; D call uncertain. The V end lost 4 bases, the J end lost 1 base, and 1 base lay between the germline ends. The CDR3 length is 11 residues. CDR3 sequence: CASSSQETQYF. CDR3 nucleotides: TGTGCCAGCAGTTCCCAAGAGACCCAGTACTTC.

The rearrangement joins TRBV5-6 to TRBJ1-1; the D gene is possibly TRBD1 (5 bases). V dropped 5 bases and J dropped 0 bases, with 17 bases sitting between them. The CDR3 contains 16 residues. CDR1 and CDR2 from the germline V gene are SGHDT and YYEEEE. As DNA, the CDR3 is TGTGCCAGCAGAGGGGTCGGGGGAACCATGAACACTGAAGCTTTCTTT. Residues: CASRGVGGTMNTEAFF.

CDR3 region: CASSQDSSYNEQFF. The CDR3 region has the DNA TGCGCCAGCAGTCAGGACAGCTCCTACAATGAGCAGTTCTTC. The gene calls are TRBV23-1 and TRBJ2-1, with D perhaps TRBD1 (6 bases). TRBV23-1 is marked as an open reading frame, function uncertain. V was shortened by 3 bases and J by 0 bases, with 6 bases between the two germline ends. The CDR3 extends over 14 amino acids.

The chain employs TRBV11-3 and TRBJ2-5; 7 bases are shared with TRBD1. The junction had 7 bases not matched to a gene; V was cut back by 5 bases and J by 1 base. This CDR3 has 15 amino acids. Germline V CDR1 and CDR2: SGHNT, YENEEA. The CDR3 bases are TGTGCCAGCAGCATACAGGGGTCTCGCCAAGAGACCCAGTACTTC. This codes for CASSIQGSRQETQYF. The full variable domain, rest sourced from reference TRBV11-3 and TRBJ2-5, is EAGVVQSPRYKIIEKKQPVAFWCNPISGHNTLYWYLQNLGQGPELLIRYENEEAVDDSQLPKDRFSAERLKGVDSTLKIQPAELGDSAVYLCASSIQGSRQETQYFGPGTRLLVL.

The chain employs TRBV11-2 and TRBJ2-1; tentative D call: TRBD2 (5 bases). The ends were cut back, 1 base at V and 2 bases at J, with 9 bases in the middle. The CDR3 covers 15 residues. The germline V gene encodes CDR1 SGHAT and CDR2 FQNNGV. The CDR3 here is CASSLGASTYNEQFF. DNA of the CDR3: TGTGCCAGCAGCTTAGGGGCTAGCACCTACAATGAGCAGTTCTTC.

This clone was seen a single time. The chain joins TRBV14 to TRBJ1-6, with unresolved D. The V and J ends lost 4 bases and 10 bases respectively, with 23 bases between them. Germline-derived CDR1 and CDR2 are SGHDN and FVKESK. The CDR3 is made up of 17 amino acids. The CDR3 sequence: CASSPLGSADGVSPLHF. The CDR3 DNA reads TGTGCCAGCAGCCCCCTCGGTTCAGCGGACGGGGTCTCACCCCTCCACTTT. Using reference TRBV14 and TRBJ1-6 for the parts outside the CDR3, the full variable domain is EAGVTQFPSHSVIEKGQTVTLRCDPISGHDNLYWYRRVMGKEIKFLLHFVKESKQDESGMPNNRFLAERTGGTYSTLKVQPAELEDSGVYFCASSPLGSADGVSPLHFGNGTRLTVT.

This clone was seen only a few times. The chain has TRBV30 and TRBJ1-1, with unresolved D. The germline gives CDR1 GTSNPN, CDR2 SVGIG (reference sequence). The ends were cut back, 1 base at V and 7 bases at J, with 13 bases in the middle. The CDR3 is 13 amino acids. This CDR3 reads CAWSAGRAVEAFF. The CDR3 nucleotides are TGTGCCTGGAGTGCCGGCCGGGCCGTTGAAGCTTTCTTT.

The table lists this clone with a count of one. The V call is TRBV5-8, the J call TRBJ1-4; a weak D match, TRBD1 (5 bases). Germline V gene data show CDR1 as SGHTS and CDR2 as YDEGEE. The CDR3 extends over 17 amino acids. Trimming took 4 bases from V and 0 from J, leaving 16 bases between them. The CDR3 loop reads CASSPLWGDATNEKLFF. The CDR3 nucleotides read TGTGCCAGCAGCCCACTGTGGGGGGACGCAACTAATGAAAAACTGTTTTTT. Filled out from reference TRBV5-8 and TRBJ1-4, the complete variable domain reads EAGVTQSPTHLIKTRGQQATLRCSPISGHTSVYWYQQALGLGLQFLLWYDEGEERNRGNFPPRFSGRQFPNYSSELNVNALELEDSALYLCASSPLWGDATNEKLFFGSGTQLSVL.

Notes on this clone: Compared with germline, one end of the junction differs, possibly owing to a read error. CDR3: CASRLGGSNNSPLHF. CDR3 DNA: TGTGCCAGCCGTTTAGGAGGGTCGAATAATTCACCCCTCCACTTT. This chain connects TRBV28 to TRBJ1-6; unclear D gene. Germline V gene data show CDR1 as MDHEN and CDR2 as SYDVKM. CDR3 length equals 15 residues.

The chain carries TRBV4-1 and TRBJ2-1; D gene ambiguous. The V gene's germline CDR1 is MGHRA and CDR2 YSYEKL. With 0 bases removed from V and 6 bases from J, the gap between germline ends came to 9 bases. The CDR3 covers 14 residues. The DNA for the CDR3 is TGCGCCAGCAGCCAAGATCATCCCTCCAATGAGCAGTTCTTC. Translation: CASSQDHPSNEQFF.

The gene calls are TRBV2 and TRBJ2-3, with 8 positions matching TRBD1. Germline assignment: CDR1 SNHLY and CDR2 FYNNEI. The CDR3 extends over 14 amino acids. The junction had 7 bases not matched to a gene; V was cut back by 10 bases and J by 1 base. The CDR3 DNA reads as TGTGCCATTCAACCGGGACAGGGCACAGATACGCAGTATTTT. Translated: CAIQPGQGTDTQYF.

The rearrangement links TRBV4-1 to TRBJ2-3; a weak D match, TRBD2 (6 bases). The CDR3 consists of 16 residues. Trimming pared 3 bases from V and 1 base from J, leaving 14 bases between. Per the germline V gene, CDR1 is MGHRA and CDR2 is YSYEKL. The CDR3 DNA follows: TGCGCCAGCAGCCAGCTAGCGCCTCCCCGCACAGATACGCAGTATTTT. As protein: CASSQLAPPRTDTQYF.

The V gene is TRBV10-2, the J gene TRBJ1-5, with 10 bases aligning to TRBD1. Germline V CDR1 and CDR2: WSHSY, SAAADI. Trimming removed 2 bases from V and 4 bases from J; junction bases left unmatched: 8. CDR3 length: 17 amino acids. The CDR3: CASSEGYGGQGNQPQHF. The CDR3 DNA reads as TGCGCCAGCAGTGAGGGTTATGGGGGACAGGGGAATCAGCCCCAGCATTTT.

CDR3 bases: TGTGCCAGCAGCTCGGACCGACTAGCGAGGAATGAGCAGTTCTTC. Translation gives CASSSDRLARNEQFF. The V call is TRBV7-6, the J call TRBJ2-1; TRBD2 aligns across 8 bases. The trim removed 4 bases at V and 7 bases at J, leaving 9 bases unmatched. The CDR3 totals 15 residues. Per germline, CDR1 SGHVS and CDR2 FNYEAQ. The entire variable domain, with the rest obtained from reference TRBV7-6 and TRBJ2-1, is as follows: GAGVSQSPRYKVTKRGQDVALRCDPISGHVSLYWYRQALGQGPEFLTYFNYEAQQDKSGLPNDRFSAERPEGSISTLTIQRTEQRDSAMYRCASSSDRLARNEQFFGPGTRLTVL.

This rearrangement joins TRBV18 to TRBJ2-1; 7 nucleotides agree with TRBD2. CDR3 size: 15 residues. Germline-derived CDR1 and CDR2 are KGHSH and LQKENI. The ends lost 3 bases at V and 4 bases at J; junction bases unmatched: 6. Here the CDR3 reads CASSPNRGVYNEQFF. The CDR3 region has the DNA TGTGCCAGCTCACCTAACCGGGGGGTGTACAATGAGCAGTTCTTC.

The J gene is TRBJ2-3, the V gene TRBV11-3; 10 bases map to TRBD2. V gave up 4 bases and J gave up 5 bases; unmatched junction bases: 12. The germline V gene has CDR1 SGHNT and CDR2 YENEEA. CDR3 size: 17 residues. DNA for the CDR3: TGTGCCAGCAGCTCCCAACCGGGACTAGCGAACCAAGATACGCAGTATTTT. It translates to CASSSQPGLANQDTQYF.

In its sample, this clone was seen a few times. The rearrangement links TRBV2 to TRBJ1-6; D is undetermined. CDR3 length: 15 amino acids. Germline V gene sequence: CDR1 SNHLY, CDR2 FYNNEI. Trimming pared 3 bases from V and 3 bases from J, leaving 9 bases between. The CDR3 DNA sequence: TGTGCCAGCAGTGACCTGGGCGTCTATAATTCACCCCTCCACTTT. Translated, it gives CASSDLGVYNSPLHF. Looking up the rest from reference TRBV2 and TRBJ1-6 gives the full variable domain: EPEVTQTPSHQVTQMGQEVILRCVPISNHLYFYWYRQILGQKVEFLVSFYNNEISEKSEIFDDQFSVERPDGSNFTLKIRSTKLEDSAMYFCASSDLGVYNSPLHFGNGTRLTVT.

The chain recombines TRBV18 with TRBJ1-1, with TRBD1 as a possible D gene (5 bases). This CDR3 is 14 amino acids long. Between the trimmed V and J ends, which lost 3 bases and 0 bases, there was a span of 8 bases. Per germline, CDR1 KGHSH and CDR2 LQKENI. The CDR3 DNA reads as TGTGCCAGCTCACCTAGACAGCTGAACACTGAAGCTTTCTTT. It specifies CASSPRQLNTEAFF.

The J gene is TRBJ1-3, the V gene TRBV11-2, with 9 bases identical to TRBD1. With V trimmed by 5 bases and J by 0 bases, 14 bases remained unmatched. This CDR3 has 19 amino acids. Germline V lookup: CDR1 SGHAT, CDR2 FQNNGV. In DNA, the CDR3 is TGTGCCAGCAGCACCCCAAAAACCGGGACAGGGCCCTCTGGAAACACCATATATTTT. Its translation is CASSTPKTGTGPSGNTIYF.